This entry is about one TCR beta chain. No antigen is known for it. This sample was included in a study of early stage breast cancer tumors. Study-wide results and caveats: Commonly generated sequences made up most enriched TCRB sequences shared between patients. Functional markers like CD4, CD8 and FOXP3 were missed in bulk sequencing.

The CDR3 contains 14 residues. Germline values: CDR1 SNHLY, CDR2 FYNNEI. With 7 bases clipped from V and 4 bases from J, the junction kept 9 bases outside the gene matches. The protocol was immunoSEQ multiplex PCR, while the TCRdb copy is restricted to in-frame clones and leaves out a portion. The sample has 50,000 to 65,000 clones, approximately 80% seen once. This TCR was sampled from a person aged 25 to 40 with breast cancer. Sample: blood. The chain uses TRBV2 and TRBJ2-7, with TRBD1 identical over 8 bases. The CDR3 here is CASIQRQGNYEQYF. In DNA form, the CDR3 reads TGTGCCAGCATTCAGAGACAGGGGAATTACGAGCAGTACTTC.